The T cell receptor (beta chain) described here comes from a study of molecular identifiers for immune sequencing clone quantification. Study background: In replicates, RNA from about 20,000 or 100,000 naive CD8 cells was split five ways, four sequenced. General study findings and limits: Detection of one spiked Jurkat cell's TCR RNA reportedly worked in 1 million or so naive cells.

The CDR3 sequence is 13 residues long. CDR1 is MGHRA, CDR2 YSYEKL, per germline. V lost 2 bases to trimming and J lost 1 base, with 6 bases between them. Libraries for naive CD8 T cells, which were made from approximately 20,000 to 980,000 sorted cells, drew on 10%, 30% or 50% of the RNA. The authors gated naive CD8 T cells as CD8+CD4-CCR7+CD45RA+ for sorting. Only a few counts were recorded for this clonotype. The antigen is unknown. Using its own MiXCR run on the PCR reads, TCRdb lists one record per CDR3 protein. This sample has about 40,000 distinct CDR3 sequences, with approximately 24% found just once.

The origin of this receptor is a human donor in good health. Some libraries in this study had Jurkat cell RNA spiked in. The V gene is TRBV4-1, the J gene TRBJ2-7; D might be TRBD2 (5 bases). Sequences were obtained from naive CD8+ T cells from blood, with Jurkat cell RNA spiked in. Subset indicated: FACS-sorted CD8+CD4-CCR7+CD45RA+ naive T cells. CDR3 bases: TGCGCCAGCAGCCAACTAGCTTCCTACGAGCAGTACTTC. Amino acids: CASSQLASYEQYF.